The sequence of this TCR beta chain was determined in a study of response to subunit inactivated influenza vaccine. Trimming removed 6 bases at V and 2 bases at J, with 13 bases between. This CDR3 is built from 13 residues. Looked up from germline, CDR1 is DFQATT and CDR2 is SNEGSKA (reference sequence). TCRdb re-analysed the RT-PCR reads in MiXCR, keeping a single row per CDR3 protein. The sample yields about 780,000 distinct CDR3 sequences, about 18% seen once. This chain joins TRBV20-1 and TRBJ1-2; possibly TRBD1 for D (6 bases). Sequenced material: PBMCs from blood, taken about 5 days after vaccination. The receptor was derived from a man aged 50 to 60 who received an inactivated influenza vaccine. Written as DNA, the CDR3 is TGCAGTGCCGGCCTAGGGGGGAACTATGGCTACACCTTC. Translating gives CSAGLGGNYGYTF.